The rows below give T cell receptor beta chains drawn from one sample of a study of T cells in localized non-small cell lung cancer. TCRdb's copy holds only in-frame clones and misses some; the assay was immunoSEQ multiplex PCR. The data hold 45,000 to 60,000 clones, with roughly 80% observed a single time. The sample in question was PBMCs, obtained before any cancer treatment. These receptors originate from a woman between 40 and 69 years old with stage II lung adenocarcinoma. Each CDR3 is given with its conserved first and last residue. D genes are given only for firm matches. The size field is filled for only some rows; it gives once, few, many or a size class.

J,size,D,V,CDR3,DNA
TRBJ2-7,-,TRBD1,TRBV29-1,CSVETGAQYEQYF,TGCAGCGTTGAAACAGGGGCGCAGTACGAGCAGTACTTC
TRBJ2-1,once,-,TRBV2,CASSVPLQGATDEQFF,TGTGCCAGCAGCGTTCCCTTACAGGGTGCGACCGATGAGCAGTTCTTC
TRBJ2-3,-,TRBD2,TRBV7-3,CASSLRPGLPGGADTQYF,TGTGCCAGCAGCTTAAGGCCGGGACTTCCCGGGGGGGCAGATACGCAGTATTTT
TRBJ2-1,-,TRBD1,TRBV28,CATDRGSYNEQFF,TGTGCCACAGACAGGGGGTCCTACAATGAGCAGTTCTTC
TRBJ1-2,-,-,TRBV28,CAGGEANYGYTF,TGTGCTGGGGGGGAAGCTAACTATGGCTACACCTTC
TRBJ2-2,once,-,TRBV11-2,CASSFSGYTGELFF,TGTGCCAGCAGCTTTAGCGGTTACACCGGGGAGCTGTTTTTT
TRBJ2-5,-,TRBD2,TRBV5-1,CASTNRAGGPETQYF,TGCGCCAGCACCAACAGAGCGGGGGGGCCAGAGACCCAGTACTTC
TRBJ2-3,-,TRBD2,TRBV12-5,CASGSLAGVRTDTQYF,TGTGCTAGTGGTTCCCTAGCGGGGGTGCGCACAGATACGCAGTATTTT
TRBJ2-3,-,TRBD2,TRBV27,CASSLPSGDDTQYF,TGTGCCAGCAGTTTACCGAGCGGGGACGACACGCAGTATTTT
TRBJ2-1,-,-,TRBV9,CASSVSSLGGNNEQFF,TGTGCCAGCAGCGTATCGAGTCTGGGTGGAAACAATGAGCAGTTCTTC
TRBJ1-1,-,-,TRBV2,CASSEGVTGFGGVSNTEAFF,TGTGCCAGCAGTGAAGGAGTCACGGGATTCGGGGGGGTGTCGAACACTGAAGCTTTCTTT
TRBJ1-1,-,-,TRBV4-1,CASSQERGGEGREDTEAFF,TGCGCCAGCAGCCAAGAAAGGGGTGGGGAAGGGCGAGAGGACACTGAAGCTTTCTTT
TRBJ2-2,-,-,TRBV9,CASSVAATLTGELFF,TGTGCCAGCAGCGTAGCCGCGACTCTCACCGGGGAGCTGTTTTTT
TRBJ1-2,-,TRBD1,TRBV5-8,CASSLGGTGHYGYTF,TGTGCCAGCAGCTTGGGAGGGACAGGACACTATGGCTACACCTTC
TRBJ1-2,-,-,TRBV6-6,CATLEGVGYGYTF,TGTGCCACCCTGGAAGGTGTGGGGTATGGCTACACCTTC
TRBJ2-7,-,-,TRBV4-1,CASSQEWGSSYEQYF,TGCGCCAGCAGCCAAGAATGGGGAAGCTCCTACGAGCAGTACTTC
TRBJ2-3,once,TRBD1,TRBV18,CASSSGGRTDTQYF,TGTGCCAGCTCATCAGGGGGTCGCACAGATACGCAGTATTTT
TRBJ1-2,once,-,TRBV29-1,CSVDVDKIYGYTF,TGCAGCGTTGATGTAGACAAAATCTATGGCTACACCTTC
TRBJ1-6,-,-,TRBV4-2,CASSQAMDGSPNSPLHF,TGTGCCAGCAGCCAAGCGATGGACGGGAGCCCCAATTCACCCCTCCACTTT
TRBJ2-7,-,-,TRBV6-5,CASSYREVGYEQYF,TGTGCCAGCAGTTACAGGGAGGTGGGTTACGAGCAGTACTTC
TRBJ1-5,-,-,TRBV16,CASSLRGDLSQPQHF,TGTGCCAGCAGCCTAAGGGGCGACCTGAGCCAGCCCCAGCATTTT
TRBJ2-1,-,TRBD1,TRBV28,CASRGGQGYNEQFF,TGTGCCAGCAGGGGGGGACAGGGCTACAATGAGCAGTTCTTC
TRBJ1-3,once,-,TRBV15,CATSSWKDGNTIYF,TGTGCCACCAGCAGTTGGAAGGATGGAAACACCATATATTTT
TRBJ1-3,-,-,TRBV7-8,CASSLLQAGGNTIYF,TGTGCCAGCAGCCTCCTACAGGCTGGTGGAAACACCATATATTTT
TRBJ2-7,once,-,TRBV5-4,CASSLFEQDHYEQYF,TGTGCCAGCAGCTTGTTCGAACAGGATCACTACGAGCAGTACTTC
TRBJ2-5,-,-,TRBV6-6,CASSFSDLQYQETQYF,TGTGCCAGCAGTTTCTCGGACTTACAGTACCAAGAGACCCAGTACTTC
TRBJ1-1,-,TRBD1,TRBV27,CASSSPSYMTGVNTEAFF,TGTGCCAGCAGTTCCCCTTCATACATGACAGGGGTGAACACTGAAGCTTTCTTT
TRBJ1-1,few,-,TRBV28,CARLERRASEAFF,TGTGCCAGATTAGAAAGGAGGGCTTCTGAAGCTTTCTTT
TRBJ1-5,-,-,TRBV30,CAWSVDSNQPQHF,TGTGCCTGGAGTGTCGATAGCAATCAGCCCCAGCATTTT
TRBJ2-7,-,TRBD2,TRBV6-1,CASSESGGVEEQYF,TGTGCCAGCAGTGAATCGGGGGGGGTAGAAGAGCAGTACTTC
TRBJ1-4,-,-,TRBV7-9,CASSLERTLATNEKLFF,TGTGCCAGCAGCTTAGAAAGGACCCTTGCAACTAATGAAAAACTGTTTTTT
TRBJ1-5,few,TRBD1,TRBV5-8,CASSLGQGPQPQHF,TGTGCCAGCAGCTTGGGACAGGGACCTCAGCCCCAGCATTTT
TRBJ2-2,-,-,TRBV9,CASSVPRQGQNTGELFF,TGTGCCAGCAGCGTACCACGGCAGGGGCAGAACACCGGGGAGCTGTTTTTT
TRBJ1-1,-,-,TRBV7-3,CASSSQTVGNTEAFF,TGTGCCAGCAGCTCCCAGACAGTTGGGAACACTGAAGCTTTCTTT
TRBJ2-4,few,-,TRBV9,CASSVGRGVGKNIQYF,TGTGCCAGCAGCGTAGGCAGGGGCGTAGGCAAAAACATTCAGTACTTC
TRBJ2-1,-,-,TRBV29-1,CSVDQEIDNEQFF,TGCAGCGTTGACCAGGAAATCGACAATGAGCAGTTCTTC
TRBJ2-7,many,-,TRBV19,CASSIDWQGSYEQYF,TGTGCCAGTAGTATAGATTGGCAGGGTTCCTACGAGCAGTACTTC
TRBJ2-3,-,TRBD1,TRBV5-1,CASSGQGSDTQYF,TGCGCCAGCAGCGGACAGGGTTCAGATACGCAGTATTTT
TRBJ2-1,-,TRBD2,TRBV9,CASSVEVAGAYNEQFF,TGTGCCAGCAGCGTAGAAGTAGCGGGGGCCTACAATGAGCAGTTCTTC
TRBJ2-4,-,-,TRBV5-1,CASSFEGPQNIQYF,TGCGCCAGCAGCTTCGAGGGGCCCCAAAACATTCAGTACTTC
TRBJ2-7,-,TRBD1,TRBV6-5,CASSPGGYYEQYF,TGTGCCAGCAGTCCAGGGGGTTACTACGAGCAGTACTTC
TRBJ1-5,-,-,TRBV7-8,CASSLGRPGRIQPQHF,TGTGCCAGCAGCTTAGGCCGGCCAGGAAGGATTCAGCCCCAGCATTTT
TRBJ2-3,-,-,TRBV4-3,CASSQDRDTSTDTQYF,TGCGCCAGCAGCCAAGACCGGGACACTAGCACAGATACGCAGTATTTT
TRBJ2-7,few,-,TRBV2,CAIGRGTGRDEQYF,TGTGCCATCGGGAGGGGGACAGGGAGGGACGAGCAGTACTTC
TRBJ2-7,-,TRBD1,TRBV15,CATSTRTGKTYEQYF,TGTGCCACCAGCACCCGGACAGGGAAAACCTACGAGCAGTACTTC
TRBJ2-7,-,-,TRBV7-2,CASSDRCEQYF,TGTGCCAGCAGCGACAGATGCGAGCAGTACTTC
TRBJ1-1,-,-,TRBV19,CASSIKTGGRANTEAFF,TGTGCCAGTAGTATTAAGACAGGCGGGCGTGCGAACACTGAAGCTTTCTTT